The 26 T cell receptor beta chains below were found in one sample sequenced in a study. One entry per CDR3 protein, called by TCRdb with MiXCR from the 5' RACE reads. Of just under 65,000 distinct CDR3 sequences listed, approximately 23% are singletons. Sequenced: memory CD4+ T cells sorted from a lymph node. The subset: memory CD4+ T cells, CD4+CD45RO+CD25-. These receptors originate from a female donor with breast cancer.

Details on this clonotype: This could be a read error, since a much larger clone is one nucleotide away. The chain combines TRBV5-1 with TRBJ2-7; 10 bases agree with TRBD2. J was trimmed by 5 bases and V by 0 bases; bases with no gene match: 8. The CDR3 length is 16 residues. Germline V gives CDR1 SGHRS, CDR2 YFSETQ. CDR3: CASSLGPSGSIHEQYF. As DNA, the CDR3 is TGCGCCAGCAGCTTGGGGCCTAGCGGGAGCATACACGAGCAGTACTTC. The full variable domain, in which reference TRBV5-1 and TRBJ2-7 provide the parts outside the CDR3, is KAGVTQTPRYLIKTRGQQVTLSCSPISGHRSVSWYQQTPGQGLQFLFEYFSETQRNKGNFPGRFSGRQFSNSRSEMNVSTLELGDSALYLCASSLGPSGSIHEQYFGPGTRLTVT.

The chain uses TRBV7-9 and TRBJ2-4; D is uncertain. V was cut by 8 bases and J by 4 bases, with 15 bases left in between. In germline, CDR1 is SEHNR, CDR2 FQNEAQ (reference sequence). The CDR3 spans 14 residues. Here the CDR3 DNA reads TGTGCCAGCGGGCCTAGTGAGCCGAAAAACATTCAGTACTTC. Protein sequence: CASGPSEPKNIQYF.

Points on this clonotype: This may arise from a read error, as a much more abundant clone is one base away. The chain joins TRBV12-3 or TRBV12-4 to TRBJ2-1, with TRBD2 matching over 12 bases. The length of the CDR3 is 15 residues. CDR3 loop: CASRTSGRPNNEQSF. As DNA, the CDR3 is TGTGCCAGCAGGACTAGCGGGAGACCCAACAATGAGCAGTCCTTC.

This clonotype was recorded a few times. The chain has TRBV20-1 and TRBJ2-6; 10 bases fit TRBD1. The CDR3 loop spans 16 amino acids. Germline CDR1 reads DFQATT; CDR2 reads SNEGSKA (reference sequence). The ends lost 6 bases at V and 0 bases at J; junction bases unmatched: 5. CDR3 nucleotides: TGCAGTGCCACGACAGGGGGCGCCTCTGGGGCCAACGTCCTGACTTTC. Encoded protein: CSATTGGASGANVLTF.

In DNA, the CDR3 is TGTGCCAGCAGTGCTAGGCGGGGTAGCACAGATACGCAGTATTTT. Protein sequence: CASSARRGSTDTQYF. The rearrangement links TRBV12-3 or TRBV12-4 to TRBJ2-3; D perhaps matches TRBD2 (6 bases). V dropped 5 bases and J dropped 0 bases, with 12 bases sitting between them. The CDR3 sequence is 15 residues long.

This clonotype was recorded at least ten times. The V call is TRBV10-3, the J call TRBJ1-6; D is undetermined. Germline V lookup: CDR1 ENHRY, CDR2 SYGVKD. V lost 3 bases to trimming and J lost 8 bases, with 14 bases between them. This CDR3 contains 15 residues. The CDR3: CAISEYRGTDSPLHF. CDR3 coding DNA: TGTGCCATCAGTGAATATCGGGGAACGGATTCACCCCTCCACTTT.

This clonotype was observed a handful of times. V usage is TRBV6-1 and J usage is TRBJ2-5, with 8 positions matching TRBD2. The V and J ends lost 7 bases and 1 base, in that order; junction bases with no gene match: 5. The CDR3 has 14 residues. Germline CDR1 reads MNHNS; CDR2 reads SASEGT. CDR3 in amino acids: CASNKREPQETQYF. DNA for the CDR3: TGTGCCAGCAACAAGCGGGAGCCCCAAGAGACCCAGTACTTC.

Remarks on this clonotype: One base away lies a much larger clone, so this may be a sequencing read error. The chain combines TRBV7-2 with TRBJ2-5; D is possibly TRBD1 (5 bases). The CDR3 is 13 residues long. The germline CDR1 and CDR2 sequences are SGHTA and FQGNSA. CDR3 nucleotide sequence: TGTGCCAGCAGCTTAAGGGGTTACGAGACCCAGTGCTTC. This encodes CASSLRGYETQCF.

This clonotype was seen a handful of times. The chain recombines TRBV7-8 with TRBJ2-1, with TRBD1 identical over 9 bases. Trimming at V came to 5 bases and at J to 9 bases, leaving 8 bases not matched to a gene. This CDR3 is built from 14 residues. Germline V lookup: CDR1 SGHVS, CDR2 FQNEAQ. The CDR3 region has the DNA TGTGCCAGCAGCATACGGGGACAGGGCCTTGAGCAGTTCTTC. It is translated as CASSIRGQGLEQFF.

The genes are TRBV11-3 and TRBJ1-1; D perhaps matches TRBD1 (6 bases). This CDR3 contains 15 residues. Germline V lookup: CDR1 SGHNT, CDR2 YENEEA. V lost 0 bases, J lost 5 bases, and 13 bases lay in between. DNA for the CDR3: TGTGCCAGCAGCTTAGAAGACGAAGGGGGGACTGAAGCTTTCTTT. It translates to CASSLEDEGGTEAFF.

V usage is TRBV7-2 and J usage is TRBJ2-3; D remains unclear. CDR1 SGHTA and CDR2 FQGNSA come from the germline V gene. The CDR3 covers 14 residues. V shed 5 bases and J shed 4 bases, with 13 bases lying between them. The CDR3 coding sequence is TGTGCCAGCAGCCCCCGGAACTACGCAGATACGCAGTATTTT. This encodes CASSPRNYADTQYF.

This clonotype was counted a few times. This rearrangement joins TRBV5-1 to TRBJ2-1; D gene ambiguous. The length of the CDR3 is 15 residues. Deletions cut 4 bases from V and 2 bases from J, with 13 bases between. Per germline, CDR1 SGHRS and CDR2 YFSETQ. The CDR3 DNA reads TGCGCCAGCAGCCCCGACCTCTTAACCTACAATGAGCAGTTCTTC. It translates to CASSPDLLTYNEQFF. Full variable domain (missing parts from reference TRBV5-1 and TRBJ2-1): KAGVTQTPRYLIKTRGQQVTLSCSPISGHRSVSWYQQTPGQGLQFLFEYFSETQRNKGNFPGRFSGRQFSNSRSEMNVSTLELGDSALYLCASSPDLLTYNEQFFGPGTRLTVL.

This clonotype was found a few times. This chain joins TRBV20-1 and TRBJ2-7, with D possibly TRBD1 on 6 matching bases. The germline V gene has CDR1 DFQATT and CDR2 SNEGSKA (reference sequence). V lost 6 bases, J lost 9 bases, and 18 bases lay in between. This CDR3 spans 12 amino acids. Here the CDR3 reads CSARPSGDGQYF. DNA of the CDR3: TGCAGTGCGAGGCCCTCAGGGGATGGGCAGTACTTC.

This clonotype has a handful of counts. This chain joins TRBV15 and TRBJ1-3; D not resolved. V gave up 1 base and J gave up 4 bases, with 11 bases separating them. From germline, CDR1 is LNHNV and CDR2 YYDKDF (reference sequence). The CDR3 is 15 residues long. The CDR3 here is CATSRGDYRGNTIYF. CDR3 bases: TGTGCCACCAGCAGAGGTGACTATCGGGGAAACACCATATATTTT.

The V gene is TRBV6-5, the J gene TRBJ2-7, with D possibly called TRBD1 or TRBD2 (6 bases each). The CDR3 is 12 amino acids. Between the trimmed V and J ends, which lost 5 bases and 7 bases, there was a span of 12 bases. Per germline, CDR1 MNHEY and CDR2 SVGAGI. CDR3 nucleotide sequence: TGTGCCAGCAGTGGACAGACTAGTGAGCAGTACTTC. Amino acids: CASSGQTSEQYF.

The chain is built from TRBV12-3 or TRBV12-4 and TRBJ1-4; D gene ambiguous. This CDR3 comprises 12 residues. Trimming stripped 6 bases from V and 6 bases from J, with 8 bases between. The CDR3 sequence: CASSGPDEKLFF. The CDR3 DNA follows: TGTGCCAGCAGCGGGCCCGATGAAAAACTGTTTTTT.

This clonotype was counted a few times. Without the conserved terminal phenylalanine or tryptophan, this CDR3 likely stems from a read error. Because the CDR3's place on the DNA is in doubt, the DNA is left out and the CDR3 is given as listed by TCRdb. This chain connects TRBV6-1 to TRBJ2-7. CDR1 is MNHNS, CDR2 SASEGT, per germline. The CDR3 totals 8 residues, both ends included. CDR3 region: CASSSKPP.

This clonotype was observed a handful of times. A single base separates this from a much larger clone, so it may be a read error. CDR3 protein: CASSLVLQGFAGANVPTF. The CDR3 DNA sequence: TGTGCCAGCAGCTTAGTCTTACAGGGATTTGCTGGGGCCAACGTCCCGACTTTC. The chain has TRBV7-2 and TRBJ2-6; D possibly corresponds to TRBD1 (6 bases). The CDR3 runs 18 residues. Per germline, CDR1 SGHTA and CDR2 FQGNSA. Supplemented by reference TRBV7-2 and TRBJ2-6, the full variable domain reads GAGVSQSPSNKVTEKGKDVELRCDPISGHTALYWYRQSLGQGLEFLIYFQGNSAPDKSGLPSDRFSAERTGGSVSTLTIQRTQQEDSAVYLCASSLVLQGFAGANVPTFGAGSRLTVL.

This clonotype was detected only a few times. The rearrangement joins TRBV20-1 to TRBJ1-2; 8 bases fit TRBD1. The V and J ends lost 6 bases and 7 bases, in that order; junction bases with no gene match: 10. The germline V gene encodes CDR1 DFQATT and CDR2 SNEGSKA (reference sequence). This CDR3 contains 13 residues. CDR3 coding DNA: TGCAGTGCCCCACAGGGGGTGGGGGCTGGCTACACCTTC. This gives the protein CSAPQGVGAGYTF.

The chain employs TRBV27 and TRBJ2-1, with D possibly matching TRBD1 (6 bases). CDR3 length: 15 amino acids. The germline V gene encodes CDR1 MNHEY and CDR2 SMNVEV (reference sequence). V lost 2 bases to trimming and J lost 8 bases, with 16 bases between them. In DNA form, the CDR3 reads TGTGCCAGCAGTTTACGGACAGAGGCCATGCATGAGCAGTTCTTC. Its translation: CASSLRTEAMHEQFF.

This clonotype was observed a handful of times. The chain links TRBV5-1 to TRBJ2-7, with D possibly TRBD2 on 6 matching bases. Germline V gene lookup returns CDR1 SGHRS and CDR2 YFSETQ. The CDR3 is made up of 14 amino acids. Trimming removed 3 bases from V and 3 bases from J, with 13 bases in between. The CDR3 region is CASSSMPGSYEQYF. The CDR3 DNA is TGCGCCAGCAGCTCAATGCCCGGGAGCTACGAGCAGTACTTC.

This chain links TRBV7-2 with TRBJ2-5, with TRBD2 matching over 7 bases. The CDR3 has 13 residues. Germline CDR1 and CDR2: SGHTA and FQGNSA. With 6 bases clipped from V and 7 bases from J, the junction kept 8 bases outside the gene matches. This CDR3 is CASRKGSGGTQYF. Written as DNA, the CDR3 is TGTGCCAGCAGGAAGGGATCGGGGGGGACCCAGTACTTC.

A note on this clonotype: A much larger clonotype is one base distant, so this may be a read error. No conserved phenylalanine or tryptophan is present at the end of the CDR3, so a read error is the likely explanation. This sequence joins TRBV20-1 and TRBJ1-2, with 7 bases aligning to TRBD1. The J segment lost 5 bases and the V segment lost 6 bases, leaving 15 bases of the junction unmatched. CDR3 length equals 15 residues. Germline CDR1 is DFQATT and CDR2 is SNEGSKA (reference sequence). The CDR3 sequence: CSATPLYQGGYGYTL. DNA of the CDR3: TGCAGTGCAACCCCTTTGTATCAGGGGGGATATGGCTACACCCTC.

The table lists this clonotype with a few counts. The genes are TRBV24-1 and TRBJ2-3; no clear D. The CDR3 has 14 amino acids. Germline V gene sequence: CDR1 KGHDR, CDR2 SFDVKD. V was shortened by 5 bases and J by 3 bases, with 11 bases between the two germline ends. This CDR3 reads CATSATRATDTQYF. CDR3 nucleotides: TGTGCCACCAGTGCCACAAGGGCGACAGATACGCAGTATTTT.

The chain has TRBV5-1 and TRBJ2-5, with a possible D match to TRBD2 (5 bases). Germline assignment: CDR1 SGHRS and CDR2 YFSETQ. CDR3 length equals 16 residues. Trimming cost V 2 bases and J 3 bases, with 17 bases left between them. The chain's CDR3 is CASSFGGKGAEETQYF. CDR3 DNA sequence: TGCGCCAGCAGCTTTGGTGGGAAGGGAGCTGAAGAGACCCAGTACTTC.

Comments on this clonotype: This may be a read error, as it is one base from a much larger clone. The conserved phenylalanine or tryptophan normally closing the CDR3 is absent here, so this likely arose from a read error. This chain connects TRBV7-2 to TRBJ2-3; 13 nucleotides agree with TRBD2. CDR1 is SGHTA, CDR2 FQGNSA, per germline. Losses at the gene ends were 5 bases for V and 1 base for J; bases not matched to a gene: 12. This CDR3 has 19 residues. The CDR3 DNA reads as TGTGCCAGCAGCCCTAGGGGACTAGCGGGACCCCTGGGCACAGATACGCAGTATTAT. Protein: CASSPRGLAGPLGTDTQYY.